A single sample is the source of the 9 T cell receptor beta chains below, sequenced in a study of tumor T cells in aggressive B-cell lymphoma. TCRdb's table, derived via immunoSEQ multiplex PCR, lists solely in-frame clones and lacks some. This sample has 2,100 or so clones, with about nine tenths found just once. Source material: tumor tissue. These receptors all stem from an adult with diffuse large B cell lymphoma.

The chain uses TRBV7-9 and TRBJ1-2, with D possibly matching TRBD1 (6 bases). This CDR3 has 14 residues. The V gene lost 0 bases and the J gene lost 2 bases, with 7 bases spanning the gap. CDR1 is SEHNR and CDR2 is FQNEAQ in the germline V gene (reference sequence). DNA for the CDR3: TGTGCCAGCAGCTTAGCCGGACAGAACTATGGCTACACCTTC. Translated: CASSLAGQNYGYTF.

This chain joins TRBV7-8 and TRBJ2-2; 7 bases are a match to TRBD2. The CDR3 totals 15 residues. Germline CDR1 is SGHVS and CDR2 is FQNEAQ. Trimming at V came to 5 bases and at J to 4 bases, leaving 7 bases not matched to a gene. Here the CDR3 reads CASSPGRAFTGELFF. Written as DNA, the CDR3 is TGTGCCAGCAGCCCGGGGAGGGCCTTCACCGGGGAGCTGTTTTTT.

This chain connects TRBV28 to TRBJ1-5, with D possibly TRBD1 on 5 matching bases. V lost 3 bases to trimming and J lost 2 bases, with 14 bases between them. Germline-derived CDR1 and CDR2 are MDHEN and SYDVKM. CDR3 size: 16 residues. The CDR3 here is CASSFRGFGGNQPQHF. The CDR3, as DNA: TGTGCCAGCAGTTTTCGGGGGTTTGGCGGCAATCAGCCCCAGCATTTT.

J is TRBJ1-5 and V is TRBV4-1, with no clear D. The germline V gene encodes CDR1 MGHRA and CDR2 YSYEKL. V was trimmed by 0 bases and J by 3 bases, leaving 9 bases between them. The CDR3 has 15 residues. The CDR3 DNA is TGCGCCAGCAGCCAAGATGGAACAGTCAATCAGCCCCAGCATTTT. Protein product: CASSQDGTVNQPQHF.

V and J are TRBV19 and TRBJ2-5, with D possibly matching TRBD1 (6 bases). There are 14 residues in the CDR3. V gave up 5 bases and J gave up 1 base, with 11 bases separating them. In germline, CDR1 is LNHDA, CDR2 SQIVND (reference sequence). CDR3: CASSSSGAQETQYF. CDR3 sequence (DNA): TGTGCCAGTAGTTCATCAGGGGCCCAAGAGACCCAGTACTTC.

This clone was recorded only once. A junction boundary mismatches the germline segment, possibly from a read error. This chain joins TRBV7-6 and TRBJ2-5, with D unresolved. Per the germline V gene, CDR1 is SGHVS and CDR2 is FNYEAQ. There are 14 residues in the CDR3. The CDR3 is CASSPYAITEIQYF. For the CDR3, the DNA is TGTGCCAGCAGCCCTTACGCGATTACAGAGATCCAGTACTTC.

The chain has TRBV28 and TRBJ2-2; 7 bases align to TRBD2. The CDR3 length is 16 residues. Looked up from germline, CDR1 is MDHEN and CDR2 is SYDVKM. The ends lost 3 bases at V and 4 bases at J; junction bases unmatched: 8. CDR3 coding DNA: TGTGCCAGCAGTTTCGTGGCGGGAGTCAGCACCGGGGAGCTGTTTTTT. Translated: CASSFVAGVSTGELFF.

The CDR3 sequence is CASVQAGADTQYF. CDR3 DNA sequence: TGTGCCAGCGTACAGGCTGGCGCAGATACGCAGTATTTT. The rearrangement joins TRBV6-1 to TRBJ2-3; tentative D call: TRBD1 (5 bases). V lost 8 bases to trimming and J lost 4 bases, with 13 bases between them. Germline-derived CDR1 and CDR2 are MNHNS and SASEGT. CDR3 size: 13 residues.

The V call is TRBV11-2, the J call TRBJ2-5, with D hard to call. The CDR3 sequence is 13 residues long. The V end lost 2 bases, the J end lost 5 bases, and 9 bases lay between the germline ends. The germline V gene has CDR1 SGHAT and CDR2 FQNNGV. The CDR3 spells CASSLSPVETQYF. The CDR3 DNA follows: TGTGCCAGCAGCTTATCCCCCGTGGAGACCCAGTACTTC.